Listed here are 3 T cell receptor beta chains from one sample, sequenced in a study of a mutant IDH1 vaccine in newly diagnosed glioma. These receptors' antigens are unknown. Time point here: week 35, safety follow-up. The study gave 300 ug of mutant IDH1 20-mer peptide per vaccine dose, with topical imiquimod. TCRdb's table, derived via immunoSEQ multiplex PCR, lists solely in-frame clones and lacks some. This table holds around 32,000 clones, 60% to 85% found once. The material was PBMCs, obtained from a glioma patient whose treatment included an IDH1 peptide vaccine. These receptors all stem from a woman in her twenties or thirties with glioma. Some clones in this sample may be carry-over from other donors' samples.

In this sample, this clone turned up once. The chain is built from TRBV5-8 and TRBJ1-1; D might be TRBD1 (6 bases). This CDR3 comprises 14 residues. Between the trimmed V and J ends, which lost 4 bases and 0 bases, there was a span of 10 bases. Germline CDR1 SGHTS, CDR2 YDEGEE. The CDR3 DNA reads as TGTGCCAGCAGCCGGAGGGGGATGAACACTGAAGCTTTCTTT. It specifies CASSRRGMNTEAFF.

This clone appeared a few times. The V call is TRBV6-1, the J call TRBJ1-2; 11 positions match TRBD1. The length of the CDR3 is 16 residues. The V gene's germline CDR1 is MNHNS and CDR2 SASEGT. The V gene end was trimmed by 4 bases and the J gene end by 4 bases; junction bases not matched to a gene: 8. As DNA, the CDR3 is TGTGCCAGCAGTGGTACCTGGACAGGGGGCACCTATGGCTACACCTTC. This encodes CASSGTWTGGTYGYTF.

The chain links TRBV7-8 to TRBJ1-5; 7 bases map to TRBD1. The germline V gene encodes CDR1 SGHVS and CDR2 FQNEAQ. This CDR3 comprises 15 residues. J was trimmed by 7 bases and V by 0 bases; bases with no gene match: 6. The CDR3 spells CASSLATGMTQPQHF. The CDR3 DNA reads TGTGCCAGCAGCTTAGCGACAGGGATGACGCAGCCCCAGCATTTT.